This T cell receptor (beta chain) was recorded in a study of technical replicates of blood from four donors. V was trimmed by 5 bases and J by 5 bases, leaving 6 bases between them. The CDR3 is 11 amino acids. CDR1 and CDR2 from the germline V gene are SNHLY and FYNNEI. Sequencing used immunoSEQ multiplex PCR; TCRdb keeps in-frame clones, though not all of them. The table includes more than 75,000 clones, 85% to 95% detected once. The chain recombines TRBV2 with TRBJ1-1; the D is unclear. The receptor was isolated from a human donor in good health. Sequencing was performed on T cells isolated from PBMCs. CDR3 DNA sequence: TGTGCCAGCAGTCCTCGTACTGAAGCTTTCTTT. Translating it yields CASSPRTEAFF.